The rows below give T cell receptor beta chains drawn from one sample of a study of T cells after yellow fever vaccination. MiXCR, applied by TCRdb to the 5' RACE reads, yields one record per CDR3 protein. Here the sample spans about 370,000 distinct CDR3 sequences, around a tenth being singletons. This specimen was PBMCs, taken on the day of the first yellow fever vaccination. The receptors were sampled from a man in his late teens or twenties who received the YFV17D yellow fever vaccine. Both conserved end residues are part of each CDR3. A D gene is named only where the DNA matches it firmly. Size tells how often a clone was seen (once, few, many) or the class of an expanded clone, and some rows leave it out.

clone_size,v_call,d_call,j_call,cdr3_nt,cdr3_aa
many,TRBV7-2,NA,TRBJ1-3,TGTGCCAGCAGCTTACTCCACACCATATATTTT,CASSLLHTIYF
NA,TRBV12-5,NA,TRBJ2-1,TGTGCTAGTGGTTTGAAACAAGGGGGGAGCTCCTACAATGAGCAGTTCTTC,CASGLKQGGSSYNEQFF
NA,TRBV5-5,NA,TRBJ1-1,TGTGCCAGCAGCTTGGGGTGGGGAAGAGGTGAAGCTTTCTTT,CASSLGWGRGEAFF
few,TRBV7-6,NA,TRBJ1-1,TGTGCCAGCAGCCCCGACGGAGTGAACACTGAAGCTTTCTTT,CASSPDGVNTEAFF
few,TRBV6-5,NA,TRBJ2-7,TGTGCCAGCAGTTACGGCTCCCAGGTGGAGCAGTACTTC,CASSYGSQVEQYF
many,TRBV5-6,TRBD1,TRBJ1-2,TGTGCCAGCAGCCCCCCCCTTACAGGGGGCTACTATGGCTACACCTTC,CASSPPLTGGYYGYTF
few,TRBV6-1,TRBD1,TRBJ1-5,TGTGCCAGCGGGCGGGCGGACAGGGGAGACCAGCCCCAGCATTTT,CASGRADRGDQPQHF
NA,TRBV4-3,NA,TRBJ2-7,TGCGCCAGCAGCCAAGGTCTTTGGGCAGGGAACCCCGAGCAGTACTTC,CASSQGLWAGNPEQYF
NA,TRBV4-1,NA,TRBJ2-5,TGCGCCAGCAGCCATACTATTCTGGAGACCCAGTACTTC,CASSHTILETQYF
NA,TRBV11-2,NA,TRBJ1-2,TGTGCCAGCAGCTTAGGGGTGGGGGGCTATGGCTACACCTTC,CASSLGVGGYGYTF
NA,TRBV5-6,NA,TRBJ2-7,TGTGCCAGCAGCTCCTTGGACAGCACCTACGAGCAGTACTTC,CASSSLDSTYEQYF
NA,TRBV3-1,NA,TRBJ2-3,TGTGCCAGCAGCCATGAAGGGGGGGGGCCTTCAAATACGCAGTATTTT,CASSHEGGGPSNTQYF
few,TRBV7-2,TRBD2,TRBJ2-1,TGTGCCAGCAGCTTAGTAGGACTAGCGGGGGGGAGGAATGAGCAGTTCTTC,CASSLVGLAGGRNEQFF
NA,TRBV24-1,NA,TRBJ2-3,TGTGCCACCAGTGATGCCACAGATACGCAGTATTTT,CATSDATDTQYF
few,TRBV28,TRBD1,TRBJ1-1,TGTGCCAGCAGTTTAAGGCAGGGGGCGAGTGAAGCTTTCTTT,CASSLRQGASEAFF
few,TRBV30,TRBD2,TRBJ2-1,TGTGCCTGGAGCTACGGGGGGGGCCCATACAATGAGCAGTTCTTC,CAWSYGGGPYNEQFF
many,TRBV28,NA,TRBJ2-2,TGTGCCAGCACGACGGGGCAGAGCACCGGGGAGCTGTTTTTT,CASTTGQSTGELFF
many,TRBV24-1,NA,TRBJ2-3,TGTGCCACCAGTGATTATGGAGGGACAGATACGCAGTATTTT,CATSDYGGTDTQYF
few,TRBV4-1,NA,TRBJ1-1,TGCGCCAGCAGCCAAGGGGCGAACACTGAAGCTTTCTTT,CASSQGANTEAFF
few,TRBV5-1,TRBD2,TRBJ2-2,TGCGCCAGCACCGGTTGGGCTAGCGGAAACACCGGGGAGCTGTTTTTT,CASTGWASGNTGELFF
few,TRBV20-1,TRBD2,TRBJ2-1,TGCAGTGCTAGAGTGCGAACTAGCGGGGTAAATGAGCAGTTCTTC,CSARVRTSGVNEQFF
NA,TRBV7-2,TRBD1,TRBJ1-1,TGTGCCAGCAGCCTAGGACAGGGGTGGGACACTGAAGCTTTCTTT,CASSLGQGWDTEAFF
few,TRBV6-1,TRBD1,TRBJ2-6,TGTGCCAGGCTGAATGCCGGGACAGAAACCCTCTCTGGGGCCAACGTCCTGACTTTC,CARLNAGTETLSGANVLTF
many,TRBV6-1,NA,TRBJ1-2,TGTGCCAGCAGTCCCCGTGGGGGGATTTATGGCTACACCTTC,CASSPRGGIYGYTF
NA,TRBV7-2,NA,TRBJ2-1,TGTGCCAGCAGCACCACGGAATATAGCTCCTACAATGAGCAGTTCTTC,CASSTTEYSSYNEQFF
NA,TRBV28,NA,TRBJ1-6,TGTGCCAGCAGTTTTACGGGGGAGGGTAGGAATTCACCCCTCCACTTT,CASSFTGEGRNSPLHF
NA,TRBV29-1,TRBD2,TRBJ2-3,TGCAGCGCTGGACTAGCGGGGCGCACAGATACGCAGTATTTT,CSAGLAGRTDTQYF
few,TRBV5-1,TRBD2,TRBJ2-5,TGCGCCAGCAGTACTCGACCTGGGACTAAATACGAGACCCAGTACTTC,CASSTRPGTKYETQYF
NA,TRBV12-3/TRBV12-4,TRBD2,TRBJ2-5,TGTGCCAGCAGCTCATCGGGCGGGGGGGGCGTTTGGGAGACCCAGTACTTC,CASSSSGGGGVWETQYF
NA,TRBV29-1,NA,TRBJ1-2,TGCAGCGTTGAACCAAGGGGCAATGGCTACACCTTC,CSVEPRGNGYTF
many,TRBV29-1,TRBD1,TRBJ2-5,TGCAGCGTGGGAACAGGACAGGGAAAGACCCAGTACTTC,CSVGTGQGKTQYF
many,TRBV4-3,NA,TRBJ2-3,TGCGCCAGCAGCCAAGATGGAGGGATCGATACGCAGTATTTT,CASSQDGGIDTQYF
NA,TRBV6-2/TRBV6-3,TRBD2,TRBJ2-3,TGTGCCAGCAGTTACTATGGAGCGGGGACTTATACGCAGTATTTT,CASSYYGAGTYTQYF
NA,TRBV5-1,NA,TRBJ1-6,TGCGCCAGCAGCTTGGAGGGGGGCGGCCGGTACCGTTCACCCCTCCACTTT,CASSLEGGGRYRSPLHF
NA,TRBV7-9,NA,TRBJ1-2,TGTGCCAGCAGCTCCACAGGACTGTGGTATGGCTACACCTTC,CASSSTGLWYGYTF
NA,TRBV7-9,TRBD1,TRBJ1-2,TGTGCCAGCAGCCCGCGGGACAGGGCTGGCTACACCTTC,CASSPRDRAGYTF
few,TRBV6-1,NA,TRBJ2-6,TGTGCCAGCAGACAGGGGACTTCCACTGGGGCCAACGTCCTGACTTTC,CASRQGTSTGANVLTF
few,TRBV14,NA,TRBJ1-2,TGTGCCAGCAGCGACTCCCCCGCGGGGGGTAACTATGGCTACACCTTC,CASSDSPAGGNYGYTF
NA,TRBV19,TRBD2,TRBJ2-1,TGTGCCAGTAGTAATTTTCCCGGGCAGAACCGGTGGAGCGGGGTTTTTATGCAGTTCTTC,CASSNFPGQNRWSGVFMQFF
NA,TRBV12-3/TRBV12-4,TRBD1,TRBJ1-2,TGTGCCAGCAGCCGCTACAGGGGCATGTATGGCTACACCTTC,CASSRYRGMYGYTF
NA,TRBV7-2,NA,TRBJ1-5,TGTGCCAGCAGCTTAATCGCGCGTCAGCCCCAGCATTTT,CASSLIARQPQHF
few,TRBV12-3/TRBV12-4,TRBD2,TRBJ2-3,TGTGCCAGCAGTTATACTAGCGGCTCTAGCACAGATACGCAGTATTTT,CASSYTSGSSTDTQYF
few,TRBV2,NA,TRBJ2-6,TGTGCCAGCAGTGAAACAAGGGCTGGGGCCAACGTCCTGACTTTC,CASSETRAGANVLTF
few,TRBV12-3/TRBV12-4,NA,TRBJ2-3,TGTGCCAGCAGTTTACTATCCGATAGCCCGCAGTATTTT,CASSLLSDSPQYF
NA,TRBV20-1,NA,TRBJ2-3,TGCAGTGCCCAGAGAGGGGGGGCGGAGGCCACAGATACGCAGTATTTT,CSAQRGGAEATDTQYF
NA,TRBV5-4,TRBD1,TRBJ2-1,TGTGCCAGCAGAATGACAGGGAACACTGAGCAGTTCTTC,CASRMTGNTEQFF
many,TRBV4-3,NA,TRBJ2-5,TGCGCCAGCAGCCAATATGAGGGACCTCTGGAGACCCAGTACTTC,CASSQYEGPLETQYF
few,TRBV4-1,TRBD1,TRBJ1-6,TGCGCCAGCAGCCAAGAGGACAGGGCATATTCACCCCTCCACTTT,CASSQEDRAYSPLHF
many,TRBV12-3/TRBV12-4,NA,TRBJ1-6,TGTGCCAGCAGTTTAGGTGGATATAATTCACCCCTCCACTTT,CASSLGGYNSPLHF
few,TRBV24-1,NA,TRBJ2-3,TGTGCCACCAGTGGGGGACCGAGCACAGATACGCAGTATTTT,CATSGGPSTDTQYF
NA,TRBV14,TRBD1,TRBJ2-1,TGTGCCAGCAGCCAAGCGCACAGGGGGCGTTTCTACAATGAGCAGTTCTTC,CASSQAHRGRFYNEQFF
NA,TRBV19,NA,TRBJ1-1,TGTGCCAGTAGTGATATGGGGTCTTTGACTGAAGCTTTCTTT,CASSDMGSLTEAFF
few,TRBV7-2,TRBD2,TRBJ2-3,TGTGCCAGCAGCTTAGGGGGGGGAAAGCCAGATACGCAGTATTTT,CASSLGGGKPDTQYF
few,TRBV19,NA,TRBJ2-7,TGTGCCAGGGAAACCAACAGTTGTGAAGGGTTTTACGAGCAGTACTTC,CARETNSCEGFYEQYF